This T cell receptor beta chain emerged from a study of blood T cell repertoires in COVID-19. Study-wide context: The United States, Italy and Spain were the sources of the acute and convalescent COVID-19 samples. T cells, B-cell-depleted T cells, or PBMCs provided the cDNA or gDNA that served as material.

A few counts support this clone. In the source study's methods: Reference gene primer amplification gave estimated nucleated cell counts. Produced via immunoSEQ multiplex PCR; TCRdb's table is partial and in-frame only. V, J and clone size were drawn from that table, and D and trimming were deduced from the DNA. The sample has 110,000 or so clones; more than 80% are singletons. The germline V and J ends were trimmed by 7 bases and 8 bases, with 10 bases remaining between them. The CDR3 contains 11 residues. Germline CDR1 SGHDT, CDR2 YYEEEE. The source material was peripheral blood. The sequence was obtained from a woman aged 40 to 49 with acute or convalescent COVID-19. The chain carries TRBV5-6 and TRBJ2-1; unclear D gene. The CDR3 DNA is TGTGCCAGCGTTTCCCAGTATGAGCAGTTCTTC. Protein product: CASVSQYEQFF.